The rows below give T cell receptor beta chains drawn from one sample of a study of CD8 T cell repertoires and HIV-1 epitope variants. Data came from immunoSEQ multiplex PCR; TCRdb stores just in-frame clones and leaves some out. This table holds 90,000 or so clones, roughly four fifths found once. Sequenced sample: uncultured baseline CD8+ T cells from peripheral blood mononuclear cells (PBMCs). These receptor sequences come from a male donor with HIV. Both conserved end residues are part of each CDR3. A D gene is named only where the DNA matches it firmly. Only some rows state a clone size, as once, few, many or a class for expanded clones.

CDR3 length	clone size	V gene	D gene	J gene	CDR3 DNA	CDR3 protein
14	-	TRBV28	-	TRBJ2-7	TGTGCCAGCAGTTTTGCCGGGAGCTCCTACGAGCAGTACTTC	CASSFAGSSYEQYF
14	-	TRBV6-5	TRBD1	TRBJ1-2	TGTGCCAGCAGTCGGGGGACAGCTCAATATGGCTACACCTTC	CASSRGTAQYGYTF
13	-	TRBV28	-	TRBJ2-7	TGTGCCAGCAGTTCAGGCAGCTACTACGAGCAGTACTTC	CASSSGSYYEQYF
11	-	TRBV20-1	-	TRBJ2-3	TGCAGTGCTATCCCCGTCGATACGCAGTATTTT	CSAIPVDTQYF
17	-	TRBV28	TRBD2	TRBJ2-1	TGTGCCAGCAGTCCCCCTCTCTTAGCGGGAGGTGGCAATGAGCAGTTCTTC	CASSPPLLAGGGNEQFF
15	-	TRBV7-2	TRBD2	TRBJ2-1	TGTGCCAGCAGCTTCAGCGGGAGGGACCACAATGAGCAGTTCTTC	CASSFSGRDHNEQFF
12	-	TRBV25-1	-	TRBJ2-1	TGTGCCAGCAGTGTAGCGGACAGGGAGCAGTTCTTC	CASSVADREQFF
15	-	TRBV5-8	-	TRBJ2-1	TGTGCCAGCAGCCTGACAGGGTCGGGAGCGAATGAGCAGTTCTTC	CASSLTGSGANEQFF
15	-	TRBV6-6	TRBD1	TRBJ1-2	TGTGCCAGCAGTTACAATGGACAGGGACACTATGGCTACACCTTC	CASSYNGQGHYGYTF
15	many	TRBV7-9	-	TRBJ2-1	TGTGCCAGCAGCCTCGGTCAGGGGCTAAACAATGAGCAGTTCTTC	CASSLGQGLNNEQFF
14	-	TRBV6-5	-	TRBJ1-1	TGTGCCAGCACCCTGTTGAGGGGAGACACTGAAGCTTTCTTT	CASTLLRGDTEAFF
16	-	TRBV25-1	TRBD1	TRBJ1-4	TGTGCCAGCAGTGAGCCAGGACAGGGGCGAGGGGAAAAACTGTTTTTT	CASSEPGQGRGEKLFF
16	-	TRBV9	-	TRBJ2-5	TGTGCCAGCAGCAGACCCATTACAGGTCACCAAGAGACCCAGTACTTC	CASSRPITGHQETQYF
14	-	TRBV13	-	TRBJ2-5	TGTGCCAGCAGCCGCCCCTCCGCGCAAGAGACCCAGTACTTC	CASSRPSAQETQYF
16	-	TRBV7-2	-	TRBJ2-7	TGTGCCAGCAGCGAAACCCCAGGACGGGCTGCCTACGAGCAGTACTTC	CASSETPGRAAYEQYF
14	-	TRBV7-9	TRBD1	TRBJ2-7	TGTGCCAGCAGCCCGACAGGGTCCTCCTACGAGCAGTACTTC	CASSPTGSSYEQYF
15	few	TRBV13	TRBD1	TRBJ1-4	TGTGCCAGCAGCTTAGCGGGACAGCTTAATGAAAAACTGTTTTTT	CASSLAGQLNEKLFF
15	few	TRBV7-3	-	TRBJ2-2	TGTGCCAGCAGCCCGACCGGGAGCAACACCGGGGAGCTGTTTTTT	CASSPTGSNTGELFF
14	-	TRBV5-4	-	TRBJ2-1	TGTGCCAGCAGGGCCCAGGACTCCTACAATGAGCAGTTCTTC	CASRAQDSYNEQFF
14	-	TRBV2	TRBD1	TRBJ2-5	TGTGCCAGCAGTTGGGACAGGGACGGGGAGACCCAGTACTTC	CASSWDRDGETQYF
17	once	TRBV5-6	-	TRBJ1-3	TGTGCCAGCAGCTTGAAGCCTACAGGGATCGGTGGAAACACCATATATTTT	CASSLKPTGIGGNTIYF
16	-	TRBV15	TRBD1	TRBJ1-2	TGTGCCACCAGCAGAGATATATCGGGACAGGGGTCTGGCTACACCTTC	CATSRDISGQGSGYTF
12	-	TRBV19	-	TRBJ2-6	TGTGCCAGTAGTATACAGGCCCTGGTCCTGACTTTC	CASSIQALVLTF
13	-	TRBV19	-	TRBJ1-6	TGTGCCAGTAACGGCAGGGATTTATCACCCCTCCACTTT	CASNGRDLSPLHF
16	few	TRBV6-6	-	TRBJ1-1	TGTGCCAGCAGTTACTCGAGATCGGGGGGGAACACTGAAGCTTTCTTT	CASSYSRSGGNTEAFF
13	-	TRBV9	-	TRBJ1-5	TGTGCCAGCAGCGTAGGTAGCAATCAGCCCCAGCATTTT	CASSVGSNQPQHF
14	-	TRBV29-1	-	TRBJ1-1	TGCAGCGCTCGAGCGAGGGTGGGAAGCACTGAAGCTTTCTTT	CSARARVGSTEAFF
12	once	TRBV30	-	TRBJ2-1	TGTGCCTGGAGTATTCCCAGTAATGAGCAGTTCTTC	CAWSIPSNEQFF
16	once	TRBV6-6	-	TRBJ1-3	TGTGCCAGCAGATGGTCCCTTGCCCTCTCTGGAAACACCATATATTTT	CASRWSLALSGNTIYF